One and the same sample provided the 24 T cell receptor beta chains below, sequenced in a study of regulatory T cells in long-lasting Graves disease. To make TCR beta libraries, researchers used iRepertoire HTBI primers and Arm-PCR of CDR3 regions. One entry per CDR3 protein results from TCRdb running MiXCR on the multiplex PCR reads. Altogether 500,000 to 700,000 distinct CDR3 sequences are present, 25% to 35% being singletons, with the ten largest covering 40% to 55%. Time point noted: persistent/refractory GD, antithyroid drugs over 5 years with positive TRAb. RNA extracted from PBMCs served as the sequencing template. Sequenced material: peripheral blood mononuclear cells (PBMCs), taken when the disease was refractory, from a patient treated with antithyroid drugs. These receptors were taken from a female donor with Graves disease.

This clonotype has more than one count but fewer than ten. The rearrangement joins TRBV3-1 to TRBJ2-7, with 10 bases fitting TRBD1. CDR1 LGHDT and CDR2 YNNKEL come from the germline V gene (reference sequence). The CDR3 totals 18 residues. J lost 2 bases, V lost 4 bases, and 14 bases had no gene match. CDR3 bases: TGTGCCAGCAGCCCCATGGGCAGAGGGACAGGGGATACCTACGAGCAGTACTTC. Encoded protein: CASSPMGRGTGDTYEQYF.

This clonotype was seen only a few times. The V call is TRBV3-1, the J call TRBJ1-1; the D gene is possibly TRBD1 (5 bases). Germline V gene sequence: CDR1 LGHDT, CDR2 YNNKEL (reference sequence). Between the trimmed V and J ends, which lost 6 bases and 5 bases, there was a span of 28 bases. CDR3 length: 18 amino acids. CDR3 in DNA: TGTGCCAGCAGGAGATGGGGCTCGGAGGGTAGTGTTGTTACTGAAGCTTTCTTT. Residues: CASRRWGSEGSVVTEAFF.

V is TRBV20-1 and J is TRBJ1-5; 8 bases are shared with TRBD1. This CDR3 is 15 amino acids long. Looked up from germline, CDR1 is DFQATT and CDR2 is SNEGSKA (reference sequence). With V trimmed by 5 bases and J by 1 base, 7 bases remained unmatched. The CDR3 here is CSAFRTGKSNQPQHF. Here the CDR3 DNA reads TGCAGTGCTTTCCGGACAGGGAAGAGCAATCAGCCCCAGCATTTT.

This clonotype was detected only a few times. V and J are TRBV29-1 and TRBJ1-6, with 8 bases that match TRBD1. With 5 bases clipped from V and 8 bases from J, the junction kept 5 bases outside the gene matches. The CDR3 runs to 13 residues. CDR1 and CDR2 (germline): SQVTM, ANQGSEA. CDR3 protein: CSVRTGLDSPLHF. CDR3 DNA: TGCAGCGTTCGGACAGGGTTGGATTCACCCCTCCACTTT.

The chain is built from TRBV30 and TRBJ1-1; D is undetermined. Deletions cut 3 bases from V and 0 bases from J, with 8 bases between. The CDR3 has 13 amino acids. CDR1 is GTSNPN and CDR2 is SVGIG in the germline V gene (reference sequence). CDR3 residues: CAWSFTVNTEAFF. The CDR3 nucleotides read TGTGCCTGGAGCTTCACAGTGAACACTGAAGCTTTCTTT.

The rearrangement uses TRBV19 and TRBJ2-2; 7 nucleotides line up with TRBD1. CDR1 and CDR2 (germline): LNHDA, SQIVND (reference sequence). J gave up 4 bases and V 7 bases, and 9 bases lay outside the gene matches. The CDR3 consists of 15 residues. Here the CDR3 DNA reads TGTGCCAGTACACAGGGGTTTTCGATCACCGGGGAGCTGTTTTTT. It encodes CASTQGFSITGELFF.

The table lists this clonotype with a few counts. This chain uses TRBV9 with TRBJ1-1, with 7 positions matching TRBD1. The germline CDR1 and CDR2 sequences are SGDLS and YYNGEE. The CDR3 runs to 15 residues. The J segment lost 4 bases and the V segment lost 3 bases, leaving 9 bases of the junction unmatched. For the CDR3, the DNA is TGTGCCAGCAGCGGAAGGCCGGGACAGCGCACTGAAGCTTTCTTT. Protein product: CASSGRPGQRTEAFF.

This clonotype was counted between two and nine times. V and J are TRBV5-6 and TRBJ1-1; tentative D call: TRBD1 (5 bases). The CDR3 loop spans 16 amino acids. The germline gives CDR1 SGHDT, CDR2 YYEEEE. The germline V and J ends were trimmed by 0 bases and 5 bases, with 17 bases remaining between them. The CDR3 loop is CASSLDPGRRETEAFF. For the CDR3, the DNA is TGTGCCAGCAGCTTGGATCCGGGGCGGAGAGAGACTGAAGCTTTCTTT.

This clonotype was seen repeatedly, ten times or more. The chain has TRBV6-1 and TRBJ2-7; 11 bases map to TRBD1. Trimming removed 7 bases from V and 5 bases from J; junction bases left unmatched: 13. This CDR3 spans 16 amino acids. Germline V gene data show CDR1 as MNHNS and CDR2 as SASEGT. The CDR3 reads CASTFIWTGGVNEQYF. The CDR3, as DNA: TGTGCCAGCACCTTCATCTGGACAGGGGGCGTGAACGAGCAGTACTTC.

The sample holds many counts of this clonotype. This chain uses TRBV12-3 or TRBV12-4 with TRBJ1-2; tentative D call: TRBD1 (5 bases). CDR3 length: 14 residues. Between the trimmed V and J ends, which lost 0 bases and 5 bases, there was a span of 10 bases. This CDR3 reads CASSLAARGYGYTF. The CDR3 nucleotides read TGTGCCAGCAGTTTAGCTGCTAGGGGATATGGCTACACCTTC.

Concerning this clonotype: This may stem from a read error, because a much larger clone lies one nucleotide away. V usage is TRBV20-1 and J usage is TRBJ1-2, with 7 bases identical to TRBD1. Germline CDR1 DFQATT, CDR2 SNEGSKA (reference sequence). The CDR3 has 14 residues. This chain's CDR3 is CSASAGGKGYGHTF. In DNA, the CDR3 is TGCAGTGCTAGTGCAGGGGGAAAGGGCTATGGCCACACCTTC.

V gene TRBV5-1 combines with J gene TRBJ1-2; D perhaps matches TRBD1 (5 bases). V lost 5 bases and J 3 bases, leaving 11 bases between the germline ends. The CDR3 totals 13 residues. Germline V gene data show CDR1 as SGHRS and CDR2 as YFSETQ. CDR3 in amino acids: CASRADTDYGYTF. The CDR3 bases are TGCGCCAGCAGAGCGGACACGGACTATGGCTACACCTTC.

Written as DNA, the CDR3 is TGCGCCAGCAGCCCCTGGTGGATCTCTTCCCAATACGAGCAGTACTTC. It yields the protein CASSPWWISSQYEQYF. The chain combines TRBV4-1 with TRBJ2-7; D not certain. This CDR3 is 16 amino acids long. The V end was cut by 4 bases, the J end by 4 bases, with 20 bases between. Germline V CDR1 and CDR2: MGHRA, YSYEKL.

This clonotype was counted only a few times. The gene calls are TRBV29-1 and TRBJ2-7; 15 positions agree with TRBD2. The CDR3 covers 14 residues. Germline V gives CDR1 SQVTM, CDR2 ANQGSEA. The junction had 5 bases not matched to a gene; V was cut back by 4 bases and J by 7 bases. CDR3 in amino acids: CSVAGLAGGGEQYF. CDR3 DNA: TGCAGCGTTGCCGGACTAGCGGGAGGGGGAGAGCAGTACTTC.

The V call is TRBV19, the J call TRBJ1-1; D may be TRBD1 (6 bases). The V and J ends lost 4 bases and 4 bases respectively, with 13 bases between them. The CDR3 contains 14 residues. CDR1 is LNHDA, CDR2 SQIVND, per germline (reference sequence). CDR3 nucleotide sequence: TGTGCCAGTAGTAGCCTTGGGACAAGCACTGAAGCTTTCTTT. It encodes CASSSLGTSTEAFF.

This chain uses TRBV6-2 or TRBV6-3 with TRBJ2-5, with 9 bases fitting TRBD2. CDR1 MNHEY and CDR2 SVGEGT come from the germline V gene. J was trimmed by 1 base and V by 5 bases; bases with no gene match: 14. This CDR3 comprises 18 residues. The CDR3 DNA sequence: TGTGCCAGCAGTCAGCGGGGGGTGGCAATCCCAGTCCAAGAGACCCAGTACTTC. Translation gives CASSQRGVAIPVQETQYF.

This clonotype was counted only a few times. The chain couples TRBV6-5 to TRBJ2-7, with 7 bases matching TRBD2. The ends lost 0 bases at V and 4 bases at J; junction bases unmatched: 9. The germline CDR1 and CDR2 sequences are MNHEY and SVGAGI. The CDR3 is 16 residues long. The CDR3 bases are TGTGCCAGCAGTTACTCGATCGCGGGAGATCAGTACGAGCAGTACTTC. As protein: CASSYSIAGDQYEQYF.

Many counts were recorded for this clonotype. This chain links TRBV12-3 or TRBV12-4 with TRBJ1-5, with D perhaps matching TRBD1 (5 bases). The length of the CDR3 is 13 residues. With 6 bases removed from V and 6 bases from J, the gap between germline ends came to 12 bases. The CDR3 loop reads CASSFRDGQPQHF. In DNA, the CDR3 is TGTGCCAGCAGCTTCAGGGACGGTCAGCCCCAGCATTTT.

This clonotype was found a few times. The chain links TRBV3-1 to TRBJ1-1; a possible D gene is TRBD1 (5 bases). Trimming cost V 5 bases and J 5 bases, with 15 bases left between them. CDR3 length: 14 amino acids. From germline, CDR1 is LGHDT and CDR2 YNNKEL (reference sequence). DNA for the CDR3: TGTGCCAGCAGCTGGCAGGACCGGGGGACTGAAGCTTTCTTT. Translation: CASSWQDRGTEAFF.

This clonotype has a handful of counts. The DNA for the CDR3 is TGTGCTAGTGGTTTGTATCGCGGCTACACCTTC. This sequence encodes CASGLYRGYTF. The chain joins TRBV12-5 to TRBJ1-2; the D is unclear. Trimming took off 2 bases at V and 8 bases at J, with 6 bases between the two ends. Germline V CDR1 and CDR2: LGHNT, FRNRAP. CDR3 length equals 11 residues.

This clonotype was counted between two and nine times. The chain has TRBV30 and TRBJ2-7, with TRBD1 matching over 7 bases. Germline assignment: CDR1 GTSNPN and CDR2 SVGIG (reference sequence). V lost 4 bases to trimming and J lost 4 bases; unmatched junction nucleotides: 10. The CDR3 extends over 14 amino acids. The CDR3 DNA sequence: TGTGCCTGGAATCCGACAGGGTTCATATACGAGCAGTACTTC. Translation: CAWNPTGFIYEQYF. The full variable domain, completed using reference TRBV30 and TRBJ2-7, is SQTIHQWPATLVQPVGSPLSLECTVEGTSNPNLYWYRQAAGRGLQLLFYSVGIGQISSEVPQNLSASRPQDRQFILSSKKLLLSDSGFYLCAWNPTGFIYEQYFGPGTRLTVT.

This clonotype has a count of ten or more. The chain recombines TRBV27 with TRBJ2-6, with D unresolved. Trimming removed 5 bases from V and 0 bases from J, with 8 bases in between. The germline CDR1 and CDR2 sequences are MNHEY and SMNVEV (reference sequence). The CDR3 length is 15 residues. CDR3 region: CASSMTYSGANVLTF. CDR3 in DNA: TGTGCCAGCAGTATGACCTACTCTGGGGCCAACGTCCTGACTTTC.

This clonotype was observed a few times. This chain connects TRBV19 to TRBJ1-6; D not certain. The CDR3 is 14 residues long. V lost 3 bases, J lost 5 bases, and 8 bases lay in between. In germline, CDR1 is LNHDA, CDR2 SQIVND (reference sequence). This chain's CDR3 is CASSMSGDNSPLHF. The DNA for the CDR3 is TGTGCCAGTAGTATGTCCGGGGATAATTCACCCCTCCACTTT.

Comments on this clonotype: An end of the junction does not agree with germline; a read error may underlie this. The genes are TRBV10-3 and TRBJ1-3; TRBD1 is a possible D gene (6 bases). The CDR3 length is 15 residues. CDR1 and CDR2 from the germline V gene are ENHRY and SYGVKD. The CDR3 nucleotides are TGTGCCATCGCCCCCGGGACTTTAGGGGGAAGCACCATATATTTT. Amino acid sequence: CAIAPGTLGGSTIYF.